The next 4 T cell receptor beta chains were all read from a single sample in a study of T cell repertoires in cytomegalovirus infection. From the reads, TCRdb called clonotypes with MiXCR, one entry per CDR3 protein. The profile shows around 900,000 distinct CDR3 sequences, 31% of them singletons. No antigen has been identified for these receptors. The material was cultured CD8+ T cells from PBMCs, obtained from culture after CMV antigen stimulation. Receptor source: a human donor in good health (CMV status not recorded). Some clones in this sample may be carry-over from other donors' samples.

The CDR3: CASRRRLVYEQYV. The CDR3 coding sequence is TGTGCCAGCAGACGGCGCTTGGTGTACGAGCAGTACGTC. The V gene is TRBV2, the J gene TRBJ2-7; D is uncertain. Trimming removed 6 bases from V and 4 bases from J, with 13 bases in between. The germline V gene has CDR1 SNHLY and CDR2 FYNNEI. The CDR3 has 13 amino acids.

The V call is TRBV10-3, the J call TRBJ1-2; D not resolved. V was trimmed by 9 bases and J by 4 bases, leaving 9 bases between them. CDR1 and CDR2 from the germline V gene are ENHRY and SYGVKD. The CDR3 runs 11 residues. The CDR3 nucleotides read TGTGCCATTCTTGTTAGCTATGGCTACACCTTC. This sequence encodes CAILVSYGYTF.

The V and J genes are TRBV6-5 and TRBJ2-1, with 9 bases lining up with TRBD2. Germline CDR1 and CDR2: MNHEY and SVGAGI. V gave up 7 bases and J gave up 5 bases; unmatched junction bases: 9. The CDR3 consists of 15 residues. The CDR3 spells CASTPGGGADNEQFF. CDR3 bases: TGTGCCAGCACCCCTGGCGGGGGGGCGGACAATGAGCAGTTCTTC.

This clonotype was picked up a small number of times. This sequence joins TRBV2 and TRBJ1-2, with D uncertain. CDR3 length: 13 amino acids. The V and J ends lost 5 bases and 7 bases respectively, with 14 bases between them. Germline CDR1 SNHLY, CDR2 FYNNEI. Written as DNA, the CDR3 is TGTGCCAGCAGTTCCAAGCCCCGGTTTGGCTACACCTTC. Amino acid sequence: CASSSKPRFGYTF.